A single sample is the source of the 10 T cell receptor beta chains below, sequenced in a study of shared T cell receptors in the human thymus. Here immunoSEQ multiplex PCR was the method, and the copy in TCRdb shows in-frame clones only, minus some. The data hold roughly 500,000 clones, with around 78% observed a single time. The same specimen was also included in a second study, on human thymus T cells.

Sequencing was carried out using thymocytes. The receptors originated from a boy in the first two years of life with a congenital heart defect.

This clone was counted a few times. V is TRBV4-3 and J is TRBJ2-1; 8 positions match TRBD2. The CDR3 contains 17 residues. With V trimmed by 4 bases and J by 9 bases, 17 bases remained unmatched. From germline, CDR1 is LGHNA and CDR2 YSLEER. The CDR3 is CASSPGREREPRGEQFF. For the CDR3, the DNA is TGCGCCAGCAGCCCCGGGCGGGAGCGGGAGCCACGGGGTGAGCAGTTCTTC.

The chain combines TRBV9 with TRBJ2-2; 7 positions agree with TRBD2. The CDR3 consists of 15 residues. V dropped 0 bases and J dropped 5; count of bases not matched to a gene: 4. Germline V gives CDR1 SGDLS, CDR2 YYNGEE. This CDR3 reads CASSVVAGATGELFF. CDR3 DNA: TGTGCCAGCAGCGTAGTGGCGGGAGCTACCGGGGAGCTGTTTTTT.

This chain uses TRBV28 with TRBJ1-2, with D hard to call. Germline V gene sequence: CDR1 MDHEN, CDR2 SYDVKM. The germline V and J ends were trimmed by 2 bases and 3 bases, with 7 bases remaining between them. The CDR3 runs to 13 residues. Written as DNA, the CDR3 is TGTGCCAGCAGTTTAGCGAGGGACTATGGCTACACCTTC. Translating it yields CASSLARDYGYTF.

The rearrangement joins TRBV5-4 to TRBJ2-7, with D uncertain. Looked up from germline, CDR1 is SGHNT and CDR2 is YYREEE (reference sequence). CDR3 length: 14 residues. V was shortened by 2 bases and J by 2 bases, with 11 bases between the two germline ends. This CDR3 reads CASSFYPNPYEQYF. CDR3 nucleotide sequence: TGTGCCAGCAGCTTTTACCCTAACCCCTACGAGCAGTACTTC.

The chain uses TRBV28 and TRBJ2-7; 9 nucleotides line up with TRBD1. The CDR3 length is 16 residues. Germline V gene lookup returns CDR1 MDHEN and CDR2 SYDVKM. V was pared by 1 base and J by 5 bases, with 9 bases of the junction left unmatched. CDR3 sequence (DNA): TGTGCCAGCAGTTTATTGTGGGACAGGGTATTCGACGAGCAGTACTTC. It translates to CASSLLWDRVFDEQYF.

The chain carries TRBV11-2 and TRBJ2-7; TRBD1 aligns across 7 bases. This CDR3 contains 14 residues. Trimming at V came to 5 bases and at J to 5 bases, leaving 9 bases not matched to a gene. Germline CDR1 reads SGHAT; CDR2 reads FQNNGV. CDR3 in DNA: TGTGCCAGCAGCACCAGGACAGGACAGGACGAGCAGTACTTC. It specifies CASSTRTGQDEQYF. The variable domain in full, completed from reference TRBV11-2 and TRBJ2-7, reads EAGVAQSPRYKIIEKRQSVAFWCNPISGHATLYWYQQILGQGPKLLIQFQNNGVVDDSQLPKDRFSAERLKGVDSTLKIQPAKLEDSAVYLCASSTRTGQDEQYFGPGTRLTVT.

This clone was observed a few times. The chain links TRBV30 to TRBJ1-1, with D perhaps TRBD1 (5 bases). CDR1 and CDR2 from the germline V gene are GTSNPN and SVGIG (reference sequence). V lost 0 bases, J lost 1 base, and 24 bases lay in between. The CDR3 covers 19 residues. CDR3 DNA sequence: TGTGCCTGGAGTGTACGTCGGAGCCCGCGGGGGGGGAGGAACACTGAAGCTTTCTTT. Protein sequence: CAWSVRRSPRGGRNTEAFF.

The chain recombines TRBV6-4 with TRBJ2-3; the D is unclear. The CDR3 is 16 residues long. The germline V and J ends were trimmed by 0 bases and 0 bases, with 10 bases remaining between them. Germline V CDR1 and CDR2: MRHNA, SNTAGT. The chain's CDR3 is CASSDSSQASTDTQYF. CDR3 coding DNA: TGTGCCAGCAGTGACTCGAGTCAGGCCAGCACAGATACGCAGTATTTT.

This clone has a single count. CDR3 nucleotide sequence: TGTGCCAGCAGTTATTACAGGGGGACTCAGCCCCAGCATTTT. This sequence encodes CASSYYRGTQPQHF. The chain uses TRBV6-6 and TRBJ1-5, with 8 bases fitting TRBD1. The germline V gene encodes CDR1 MNHNY and CDR2 SVGAGI (reference sequence). This CDR3 comprises 14 residues. Trimming cost V 3 bases and J 6 bases; bases outside gene matches: 4.

The V gene is TRBV28, the J gene TRBJ1-5; 11 bases are shared with TRBD1. This CDR3 region has 15 residues. V dropped 11 bases and J dropped 3; count of bases not matched to a gene: 9. Germline CDR1 MDHEN, CDR2 SYDVKM. The CDR3 region has the DNA TGTGCCGGTAAGGACAGGGGGCGTCCCAATCAGCCCCAGCATTTT. Amino acids: CAGKDRGRPNQPQHF.